At least ten counts were recorded for the clone carrying this TCR beta chain. Its antigen is unidentified. The data stem from a study of metastatic and nonmetastatic thyroid tumors. Looking at the study overall: Malignant thyroid and benign thyroid patients provided blood and tumor or nodule tissue whose repertoires were compared. Study-wide results and limits: It was reportedly found that TCR beta diversity was significantly higher in malignant thyroid tumors than in benign nodules, a difference seen in both blood and tumor samples.

Methods used by the authors: What underpinned the distant-metastasis classifier for papillary thyroid cancer was the set of CDR3 differences across clinicopathological groups. MiXCR was used by TCRdb to re-call the PCR reads. TCRdb's processing, not the authors', yielded these V and J calls. This table has some 21,000 clones, roughly 22% appearing once. CDR1 is SGHRS, CDR2 YFSETQ, per germline. The CDR3 covers 13 residues. The ends were cut back, 3 bases at V and 1 base at J, with 7 bases in the middle. Each patient came to thyroid surgery without any prior treatment (of any kind). V gene TRBV5-1 combines with J gene TRBJ1-1; D uncertain. The sequencing input was tumor tissue. The source is a female donor with papillary thyroid cancer or a benign thyroid nodule (not recorded which). Some clones in this sample may be carry-over from other donors' samples. The CDR3: CASSYNSNTEAFF. CDR3 sequence (DNA): TGCGCCAGCAGCTATAACTCGAACACTGAAGCTTTCTTT.